This is a list of T cell receptor beta chains from one sample in a study of PD-1 blockade in classical Hodgkin lymphoma. Using immunoSEQ multiplex PCR, the repertoire was profiled, and TCRdb retains in-frame clones only, with some absent. In the table there are some 60,000 clones, about 92% of which are singletons. The source was peripheral blood mononuclear cells (PBMCs), collected at baseline. These receptors all stem from a human donor with classical Hodgkin lymphoma. CDR3s include the opening cysteine and the closing phenylalanine or tryptophan. Fields, in order: V gene, J gene, CDR3 protein.

TRBV5-6,TRBJ2-2,CASSLRMAVGTGELFF
TRBV4-2,TRBJ2-5,CASSQDGDYATQYF
TRBV19,TRBJ1-4,CASEGGIRNEKLFF
TRBV4-1,TRBJ1-5,CASSIQEGNQPQHF
TRBV27,TRBJ2-7,CASSPPSYEQYF
TRBV28,TRBJ1-2,CASSVQGRLGYTF
TRBV2,TRBJ2-7,CASSREGNYEQYF
TRBV10-1,TRBJ2-7,CASSESTDESYEQYF
TRBV5-4,TRBJ2-7,CASSSNGGQGREQYF
TRBV28,TRBJ1-1,CASSFEGSEAFF
TRBV7-2,TRBJ2-5,CASSLAYRRDAAGETQYF
TRBV28,TRBJ2-3,CASRELAGGNTDTQYF
TRBV29-1,TRBJ2-7,CSVDKGSSYEQYF
TRBV6-1,TRBJ2-2,CASSTLGLHTGELFF
TRBV4-1,TRBJ2-2,CASSQVDGTGELFF
TRBV30,TRBJ1-6,CAWSGGVFGNSPLHF
TRBV4-1,TRBJ1-1,CASSQGSAENTEAFF
TRBV15,TRBJ2-7,CATSQGAGGSYEQYF
TRBV5-1,TRBJ2-1,CASSPALNSGSSYNEQFF
TRBV5-4,TRBJ2-7,CASSMIGPPLEQYF
TRBV14,TRBJ1-2,CASSTGQGLYGYTF
TRBV28,TRBJ2-5,CASSSQDSQETQYF
TRBV7-9,TRBJ2-7,CASRRDSSYEQYF
TRBV5-4,TRBJ2-2,CASSWRGLAGLPNGPGELFF
TRBV27,TRBJ2-6,CASCRAPGANVLTF
TRBV7-2,TRBJ2-2,CASSSRTGGLNYNTGELFF
TRBV20-1,TRBJ1-1,CSANTGTEAFF
TRBV11-2,TRBJ1-4,CASSLDNSKLFF
TRBV5-1,TRBJ1-1,CASSLIADSEAFF
TRBV27,TRBJ2-7,CASSGTGGDPYEQYF
TRBV7-2,TRBJ2-3,CASRAAGLAGSSTDTQYF
TRBV19,TRBJ2-7,CASSRQGLAGDEQYF
TRBV6-4,TRBJ1-4,CASGMGIVNEKLFF
TRBV28,TRBJ1-2,CASSGQIYGYTF
TRBV11-1,TRBJ2-7,CASSLSQAESYEQYF
TRBV19,TRBJ2-7,CASSRAGTTSYEQYF
TRBV2,TRBJ2-5,CASRLREGGETQYF
TRBV19,TRBJ2-5,CASSILAGGQETQYF
TRBV2,TRBJ1-6,CASSTNGNSPLHF
TRBV6-5,TRBJ2-1,CASSRGNEQFF
TRBV9,TRBJ1-3,CASSVLTGFSGNTIYF
TRBV10-3,TRBJ1-5,CAISESGSNQPQHF
TRBV28,TRBJ1-6,CASSLLGGTSPLHF
TRBV10-3,TRBJ2-7,CAISEPAVSYEQYF
TRBV15,TRBJ1-2,CATSRDRGETYGYTF
TRBV7-9,TRBJ2-7,CASSLNGDYEQYF
TRBV12-5,TRBJ2-5,CASGLQGETQYF
TRBV28,TRBJ2-3,CASSSPGIGGKSTDTQYF
TRBV27,TRBJ2-1,CASSLGGTKQFF
TRBV28,TRBJ2-7,CASSLVTSGASYEQYF
TRBV6-1,TRBJ1-1,CASSERGPNTEAFF
TRBV5-1,TRBJ2-7,CASSLEGRIDGEQYF
TRBV13,TRBJ2-7,CASSLSPVFSYEQYF
TRBV5-1,TRBJ1-3,CASSLAGVAGNTIYF
TRBV2,TRBJ2-3,CASSATGGPTDTQYF
TRBV6-1,TRBJ1-2,CASSEALLLGSDGYTF
TRBV2,TRBJ2-5,CASSSQETQYF
TRBV27,TRBJ2-7,CASSLNQGALYEQYF
TRBV9,TRBJ2-3,CASSVVTGPGASGTDTQYF
TRBV4-1,TRBJ2-1,CASSQDGAGGYNEQFF